A selection of T cell receptor beta chains follows, all from one sample in a study of blood T cell repertoires in COVID-19. Using immunoSEQ multiplex PCR, the repertoire was profiled, and TCRdb retains in-frame clones only, with some absent. The sample comprises fewer than 350,000 clones, 85% of which are singletons, and about 2% rests with the top ten. Specimen: PBMCs or T cells enriched from blood (not recorded which). These receptors originate from a woman aged 30 to 39 who had been exposed to COVID-19. CDR3s include the opening cysteine and the closing phenylalanine or tryptophan. A D gene is named only where the DNA matches it firmly. Not all rows give a size; the values are once, few, many and, for expanded clones, a class.

D gene	V gene	J gene	clone size	CDR3 DNA	CDR3 protein
NA	TRBV14	TRBJ1-1	once	TGTGCCAGCAGCCAAGGCGCGTTAACAGCTTTCTTT	CASSQGALTAFF
NA	TRBV6-6	TRBJ1-2	NA	TGTGCCAGCAGTTACCCCCTCGGACTCAACTATGGCTACACCTTC	CASSYPLGLNYGYTF
TRBD2	TRBV4-2	TRBJ2-5	few	TGTGCCAGCAGCCAAGAGGGTAGCGGGGGACCAGAGACCCAGTACTTC	CASSQEGSGGPETQYF
NA	TRBV24-1	TRBJ1-2	NA	TGTGCCACCATAGCGTTAGGTTATGGCTACACCTTC	CATIALGYGYTF
NA	TRBV18	TRBJ1-3	NA	TGTGCCAGCTCACCGGACAGCTCTGGAAACACCATATATTTT	CASSPDSSGNTIYF
NA	TRBV28	TRBJ1-6	NA	TGTGCCAGCAGTTTATCAGGCAGTAGCTCCTATAATTCACCCCTCCACTTT	CASSLSGSSSYNSPLHF
NA	TRBV24-1	TRBJ2-2	NA	TGTGCCACCCTGAGGGTTGACACCGGGGAGCTGTTTTTT	CATLRVDTGELFF
NA	TRBV7-2	TRBJ1-1	NA	TGTGCCAGCAGCTTAAGGGGGTGGGCCACTGAAGCTTTCTTT	CASSLRGWATEAFF
NA	TRBV7-2	TRBJ2-6	once	TGTGCCAGCAGCGTTGACAGCTCTGGGGCCAACGTCCTGACTTTC	CASSVDSSGANVLTF
TRBD1	TRBV12-3/TRBV12-4	TRBJ2-7	NA	TGTGCCAGCACCCCGACAGGGAACGAGCAGTACTTC	CASTPTGNEQYF
NA	TRBV3-1/TRBV3-2	TRBJ1-5	NA	TGTGCCAGCAGCCAAGATAGTTCCGGCAATCAGCCCCAGCATTTT	CASSQDSSGNQPQHF
NA	TRBV27	TRBJ2-5	NA	TGTGCCAGCAGTTTATCAGTTTACAAAGAGACCCAGTACTTC	CASSLSVYKETQYF
NA	TRBV5-1	TRBJ2-1	NA	TGCGCCAGCAGCCTACGAACTATGGATGAGCAGTTCTTC	CASSLRTMDEQFF
NA	TRBV30	TRBJ2-5	NA	TGTGCCTGGAGTGTAAGGACTATCGGGGAGACCCAGTACTTC	CAWSVRTIGETQYF
TRBD2	TRBV7-6	TRBJ2-3	NA	TGTGCCAGCAGCCAGACTAGCGGGGGGCGGGATACGCAGTATTTT	CASSQTSGGRDTQYF
NA	TRBV5-1	TRBJ2-4	once	TGCGCCAGCAGCTTGCCGTGGGGGGATCAGGACAAAAACATTCAGTACTTC	CASSLPWGDQDKNIQYF
TRBD1	TRBV30	TRBJ1-6	few	TGTGCCTGGAGTGGTTCCGGGACAGGGTATTCACCCCTCCACTTT	CAWSGSGTGYSPLHF
NA	TRBV3-1/TRBV3-2	TRBJ1-1	NA	TGTGCCAGCAGCCAAGCAGGGCCCAGTGAAGCTTTCTTT	CASSQAGPSEAFF